This TCR beta chain was found in a study of T cell repertoires in cytomegalovirus infection. General study findings and limits: CMV-specific TCR beta clonotypes restricted by HLA-C were the ones dominating the ex vivo response. Cumulative frequency (of public TCR beta family members) identified carriers of CMV plus the relevant HLA.

This clonotype was counted once. Its specificity is unknown. At one end the junction does not follow the germline gene, possibly because of a read error. Germline values: CDR1 MNHEY, CDR2 SVGAGI. CDR3 length equals 14 residues. TCRdb redid the calling of the reads with MiXCR, one entry per CDR3 protein. The table includes about 900,000 distinct CDR3 sequences, roughly a third detected once. The chain has TRBV6-5 and TRBJ2-2; 7 bases match TRBD1. The specimen comprised cultured CD8+ T cells from PBMCs, sampled from culture after CMV antigen stimulation. The sequence was collected from a human donor in good health (CMV status not recorded). Some clones in this sample may be carry-over from other donors' samples. CDR3 sequence reads: CTSRETGWTGELFF. As DNA, the CDR3 is TGTACCAGCAGGGAGACAGGGTGGACCGGGGAGCTGTTTTTT.